One and the same sample provided the 31 T cell receptor beta chains below, sequenced in a study of blood T cells in healthy people across ages. A second PCR, run for about 6 to 12 cycles, used a sample-barcoded 5' primer plus a J-beta primer mix. One entry per CDR3 protein, called by TCRdb with MiXCR from the 5' RACE reads. The sample contains approximately 800,000 distinct CDR3 sequences, 62% of which appear only once. The sequencing input was blood. The receptors stem from a man aged 25 to 40 in good health.

The CDR3 nucleotides read TGCAGTGCTAGGGGGGAGGGATCGGAACTGTTTTTT. Residues: CSARGEGSELFF. The chain is built from TRBV20-1 and TRBJ1-4; perhaps TRBD1 as D (5 bases). Trimming shortened V by 3 bases and J by 12 bases, and 14 bases separated the two germline ends. Germline-derived CDR1 and CDR2 are DFQATT and SNEGSKA (reference sequence). This CDR3 has 12 amino acids.

This sequence joins TRBV29-1 and TRBJ2-1; TRBD2 agrees at 11 bases. Germline-derived CDR1 and CDR2 are SQVTM and ANQGSEA. V shed 6 bases, J shed 4 bases, and the junction held 8 bases outside the gene matches. The CDR3 extends over 15 amino acids. The CDR3 loop is CSVAGTSGVYNEQFF. DNA of the CDR3: TGCAGCGTCGCCGGGACTAGCGGCGTATACAATGAGCAGTTCTTC.

CDR3 nucleotides: TGTGCCAGCAGCCCGACCCGACTAGCGGGGGTCCATGAGCAGTTCTTC. It translates to CASSPTRLAGVHEQFF. The chain has TRBV11-2 and TRBJ2-1; TRBD2 matches 12 bases. Trimming took 5 bases from V and 8 from J; bases not matched to a gene: 10. This CDR3 region has 16 residues. Germline assignment: CDR1 SGHAT and CDR2 FQNNGV.

The gene calls are TRBV15 and TRBJ2-1; 10 bases agree with TRBD1. With 8 bases clipped from V and 10 bases from J, the junction kept 11 bases outside the gene matches. This CDR3 comprises 14 residues. The germline gives CDR1 LNHNV, CDR2 YYDKDF (reference sequence). CDR3 sequence: CATARDRGPREQFF. In DNA, the CDR3 is TGTGCCACCGCCAGGGACAGGGGCCCTCGGGAGCAGTTCTTC.

This clonotype appeared a few times. The J gene is TRBJ2-5, the V gene TRBV7-2, with TRBD2 identical over 10 bases. CDR1 SGHTA and CDR2 FQGNSA come from the germline V gene. J gave up 11 bases and V 0 bases, and 15 bases lay outside the gene matches. This CDR3 is 17 amino acids long. The CDR3 sequence: CASSLARAGGFLGEQYF. CDR3 DNA: TGTGCCAGCAGCTTAGCTCGAGCGGGGGGGTTCTTGGGTGAGCAGTACTTC.

V gene TRBV27 combines with J gene TRBJ2-4; TRBD1 matches at 8 bases. The tail of the sequence fits TRBJ2-7 better, so the J call may be wrong. The V gene's germline CDR1 is MNHEY and CDR2 SMNVEV (reference sequence). The CDR3 is 15 residues long. The DNA of the CDR3 is TGTGCCAGCAGTTTCAGGGGGCCTAGACCCCACGAGCAGTACTTC. Protein sequence: CASSFRGPRPHEQYF.

This chain connects TRBV29-1 to TRBJ2-7, with D tentatively TRBD2 (7 bases). Germline loops: CDR1 SQVTM, CDR2 ANQGSEA. The V and J ends lost 5 bases and 0 bases respectively, with 14 bases between them. The CDR3 is 14 residues long. The CDR3 region is CSVQGGGLSYEQYF. The CDR3 DNA follows: TGCAGCGTTCAAGGGGGGGGGCTCTCCTACGAGCAGTACTTC.

The rearrangement links TRBV15 to TRBJ2-5; tentative D call: TRBD2 (6 bases). This CDR3 is built from 16 residues. Germline-derived CDR1 and CDR2 are LNHNV and YYDKDF (reference sequence). With 0 bases removed from V and 2 bases from J, the gap between germline ends came to 13 bases. This CDR3 reads CATSRDPPGLQETQYF. For the CDR3, the DNA is TGTGCCACCAGCAGAGATCCACCGGGACTGCAAGAGACCCAGTACTTC.

The V gene is TRBV3-1, the J gene TRBJ2-5, with unresolved D. Trimming took 5 bases from V and 2 from J, leaving 9 bases between them. The CDR3 sequence is 13 residues long. Germline assignment: CDR1 LGHDT and CDR2 YNNKEL (reference sequence). The CDR3: CASSYRSQETQYF. As DNA, the CDR3 is TGTGCCAGCAGCTACCGATCGCAAGAGACCCAGTACTTC.

This clonotype turned up a few times. The chain recombines TRBV4-2 with TRBJ2-6; D is uncertain. Trimming removed 8 bases at V and 1 base at J, with 12 bases between. The V gene's germline CDR1 is LGHNA and CDR2 YNFKEQ. The CDR3 totals 15 residues. The CDR3, as DNA: TGTGCCAGCTCGGTCAAGAATTCTGGGGCCAACGTCCTGACTTTC. This codes for CASSVKNSGANVLTF.

The chain has TRBV20-1 and TRBJ2-1; D gene ambiguous. The CDR3 is made up of 15 amino acids. Looked up from germline, CDR1 is DFQATT and CDR2 is SNEGSKA (reference sequence). Trimming cost V 0 bases and J 0 bases, with 9 bases left between them. The CDR3: CSARDLAASYNEQFF. The CDR3 DNA sequence: TGCAGTGCTAGAGATCTGGCAGCCTCCTACAATGAGCAGTTCTTC.

The chain employs TRBV20-1 and TRBJ1-2, with 7 positions matching TRBD1. Germline assignment: CDR1 DFQATT and CDR2 SNEGSKA (reference sequence). V dropped 3 bases and J dropped 4; count of bases not matched to a gene: 5. This CDR3 has 13 amino acids. CDR3 protein: CSARTGFGYGYTF. CDR3 nucleotide sequence: TGCAGTGCTAGGACAGGGTTTGGCTATGGCTACACCTTC.

The chain employs TRBV4-2 and TRBJ1-2; a weak D match, TRBD1 (6 bases). The CDR3 consists of 14 residues. In germline, CDR1 is LGHNA, CDR2 YNFKEQ. V lost 3 bases and J lost 7, with 15 bases in between. The CDR3: CASSQGLGAFGYTF. The CDR3 coding sequence is TGTGCCAGCAGCCAGGGGCTGGGGGCATTTGGCTACACCTTC.

The rearrangement links TRBV11-2 to TRBJ2-4; possibly TRBD2 for D (6 bases). Trimming removed 4 bases from V and 0 bases from J, with 13 bases in between. CDR3 length: 16 amino acids. Germline values: CDR1 SGHAT, CDR2 FQNNGV. This CDR3 reads CASSSLEGLAKNIQYF. Here the CDR3 DNA reads TGTGCCAGCAGCTCCTTGGAGGGGCTAGCCAAAAACATTCAGTACTTC. Full variable domain (rest looked up from reference TRBV11-2 and TRBJ2-4): EAGVAQSPRYKIIEKRQSVAFWCNPISGHATLYWYQQILGQGPKLLIQFQNNGVVDDSQLPKDRFSAERLKGVDSTLKIQPAKLEDSAVYLCASSSLEGLAKNIQYFGAGTRLSVL.

This clonotype was recorded only once. V usage is TRBV10-2 and J usage is TRBJ2-3, with D maybe TRBD2 (6 bases). Trimming removed 1 base from V and 4 bases from J, with 6 bases in between. Germline V gene lookup returns CDR1 WSHSY and CDR2 SAAADI. This CDR3 is 13 amino acids long. The CDR3 DNA reads as TGCGCCAGCAGTGAGTGGGGGGCAGATACGCAGTATTTT. Translation gives CASSEWGADTQYF.

The table lists this clonotype with a few counts. V is TRBV10-3 and J is TRBJ2-7, with a possible D match to TRBD1 (5 bases). The CDR3 consists of 13 residues. V was shortened by 3 bases and J by 2 bases, with 8 bases between the two germline ends. CDR1 ENHRY and CDR2 SYGVKD come from the germline V gene. The CDR3 here is CAISEDSTYEQYF. The CDR3 DNA is TGTGCCATCAGTGAAGACAGCACCTACGAGCAGTACTTC.

This clonotype appeared a few times. The chain has TRBV6-2 or TRBV6-3 and TRBJ2-5, with 9 bases matching TRBD2. The J call may be mistaken, given a closer DNA end match to TRBJ2-7. The CDR3 has 12 amino acids. CDR1 is MNHEY, CDR2 SVGEGT, per germline. CDR3 loop: CASSRGGDEQYF. The CDR3 nucleotides read TGTGCCAGCAGCCGCGGGGGGGACGAGCAGTACTTC.

The V and J genes are TRBV4-1 and TRBJ1-2, with D tentatively TRBD1 (6 bases). Trimming removed 4 bases at V and 0 bases at J, with 12 bases between. The germline V gene encodes CDR1 MGHRA and CDR2 YSYEKL. This CDR3 comprises 15 residues. The CDR3 sequence: CASSLWDTSNYGYTF. The DNA for the CDR3 is TGCGCCAGCAGCCTGTGGGACACCTCTAACTATGGCTACACCTTC.

V and J are TRBV20-1 and TRBJ2-1; D is possibly TRBD2 (5 bases). This CDR3 comprises 15 residues. In germline, CDR1 is DFQATT, CDR2 SNEGSKA (reference sequence). Between the trimmed V and J ends, which lost 3 bases and 7 bases, there was a span of 19 bases. The CDR3 region is CSASGGGPMQNEQFF. The CDR3 coding sequence is TGCAGTGCTAGCGGAGGCGGGCCGATGCAGAATGAGCAGTTCTTC.

This clonotype has a count of ten or more. The chain couples TRBV7-7 to TRBJ2-5, with 12 bases identical to TRBD2. Germline values: CDR1 SSHAT, CDR2 FNYEAQ (reference sequence). This CDR3 spans 14 amino acids. After removal of 5 bases from V and 4 bases from J, the junction contained 2 bases not matched to a gene. The CDR3 DNA reads TGTGCCAGCAGCCCGGGACTAGCGGGAGAGACCCAGTACTTC. Encoded protein: CASSPGLAGETQYF. Looking up the rest from reference TRBV7-7 and TRBJ2-5 gives the full variable domain: GAGVSQSPRYKVTKRGQDVTLRCDPISSHATLYWYQQALGQGPEFLTYFNYEAQPDKSGLPSDRFSAERPEGSISTLTIQRTEQRDSAMYRCASSPGLAGETQYFGPGTRLLVL.

V usage is TRBV7-9 and J usage is TRBJ2-7, with TRBD1 identical over 9 bases. Trimming cost V 6 bases and J 6 bases; bases outside gene matches: 12. Per germline, CDR1 SEHNR and CDR2 FQNEAQ (reference sequence). This CDR3 is built from 15 residues. DNA for the CDR3: TGTGCCAGCAGTTTAACCGGGACAGGGAGAGGCGAGCAGTACTTC. Translated: CASSLTGTGRGEQYF.

This clonotype was seen a few times. The genes are TRBV7-2 and TRBJ2-1; 7 nucleotides agree with TRBD2. Germline CDR1 is SGHTA and CDR2 is FQGNSA. The CDR3 is 15 residues long. V dropped 6 bases and J dropped 4; count of bases not matched to a gene: 9. The CDR3: CASSPTTSSYNEQFF. CDR3 nucleotides: TGTGCCAGCAGTCCCACGACTAGCTCTTACAATGAGCAGTTCTTC.

This clonotype occurred a few times. This chain connects TRBV7-2 to TRBJ2-1; either TRBD1 or TRBD2 may fit D (5 bases each). This CDR3 is 12 amino acids long. Per the germline V gene, CDR1 is SGHTA and CDR2 is FQGNSA. Trimming pared 11 bases from V and 4 bases from J, leaving 12 bases between. CDR3 protein: CAAGGAYNEQFF. CDR3 coding DNA: TGTGCCGCTGGGGGAGCTTACAATGAGCAGTTCTTC. Full variable domain (outside the CDR3, taken from reference TRBV7-2 and TRBJ2-1): GAGVSQSPSNKVTEKGKDVELRCDPISGHTALYWYRQSLGQGLEFLIYFQGNSAPDKSGLPSDRFSAERTGGSVSTLTIQRTQQEDSAVYLCAAGGAYNEQFFGPGTRLTVL.

V is TRBV12-3 or TRBV12-4 and J is TRBJ2-1; 10 positions match TRBD1. This CDR3 is 16 amino acids long. J was trimmed by 5 bases and V by 4 bases; bases with no gene match: 8. The CDR3 loop reads CASSSRDRGINNEQFF. In DNA, the CDR3 is TGTGCCAGCAGTTCTAGGGACAGGGGAATCAACAATGAGCAGTTCTTC.

V and J are TRBV28 and TRBJ2-1; 9 nucleotides agree with TRBD1. This CDR3 comprises 14 residues. Germline CDR1 reads MDHEN; CDR2 reads SYDVKM. The V segment lost 7 bases and the J segment 8 bases; nucleotides outside the gene matches: 9. CDR3 residues: CASNQDRGEDEQFF. In DNA form, the CDR3 reads TGTGCCAGCAACCAGGACAGGGGAGAGGATGAGCAGTTCTTC.

The V call is TRBV5-1, the J call TRBJ2-1, with 9 positions matching TRBD2. The J call is in doubt because the DNA end fits TRBJ2-7 better. Germline CDR1 is SGHRS and CDR2 is YFSETQ. CDR3 length: 17 amino acids. This CDR3 is CASSLASRLAGSYEQYF. The CDR3 DNA reads as TGCGCCAGCAGCTTGGCATCTCGGCTAGCGGGAAGTTACGAGCAGTACTTC.

V usage is TRBV5-1 and J usage is TRBJ2-5; D may correspond to TRBD1 or TRBD2 (5 bases each). The end of the DNA aligns better with TRBJ2-7, so the J call may be wrong. Germline lookup yields CDR1 SGHRS and CDR2 YFSETQ. The CDR3 is made up of 13 amino acids. CDR3: CASSLERGNEQYF. DNA for the CDR3: TGCGCCAGCAGCTTGGAACGGGGCAACGAGCAGTACTTC.

V is TRBV7-2 and J is TRBJ2-5; no firm D call. The J call may be incorrect, as the DNA end agrees better with TRBJ2-7. This CDR3 spans 15 amino acids. Germline CDR1 reads SGHTA; CDR2 reads FQGNSA. CDR3 residues: CASSLGTVKGYEQYF. The CDR3 nucleotides read TGTGCCAGCAGCTTAGGGACGGTGAAGGGATACGAGCAGTACTTC.

The chain uses TRBV20-1 and TRBJ2-1; 16 nucleotides align to TRBD2. Germline V CDR1 and CDR2: DFQATT, SNEGSKA (reference sequence). The junction had 12 bases not matched to a gene; V was cut back by 6 bases and J by 4 bases. The CDR3 contains 18 residues. The CDR3 region is CSAPRPGLAGGSYNEQFF. Written as DNA, the CDR3 is TGCAGTGCGCCCCGCCCGGGACTAGCGGGGGGGTCATACAATGAGCAGTTCTTC.

The chain recombines TRBV7-9 with TRBJ2-3; 9 positions agree with TRBD2. Germline trimming cut 5 bases from V and 6 bases from J; bases unmatched to any gene: 9. Germline CDR1 SEHNR, CDR2 FQNEAQ (reference sequence). This CDR3 region has 15 residues. In nucleotides, the CDR3 is TGTGCCAGCAGCCCACTAGCGGGCCTTGCCGATACGCAGTATTTT. This sequence encodes CASSPLAGLADTQYF. The full variable domain, completed using reference TRBV7-9 and TRBJ2-3, is DTGVSQNPRHKITKRGQNVTFRCDPISEHNRLYWYRQTLGQGPEFLTYFQNEAQLEKSRLLSDRFSAERPKGSFSTLEIQRTEQGDSAMYLCASSPLAGLADTQYFGPGTRLTVL.

V is TRBV6-2 or TRBV6-3 and J is TRBJ2-1; 7 bases are shared with TRBD1. Germline CDR1 reads MNHEY; CDR2 reads SVGEGT. The junction had 7 bases not matched to a gene; V was cut back by 7 bases and J by 1 base. The CDR3 has 15 residues. For the CDR3, the DNA is TGTGCCAGCACCCAACCAGGGGGTTCCTACAATGAGCAGTTCTTC. This gives the protein CASTQPGGSYNEQFF.